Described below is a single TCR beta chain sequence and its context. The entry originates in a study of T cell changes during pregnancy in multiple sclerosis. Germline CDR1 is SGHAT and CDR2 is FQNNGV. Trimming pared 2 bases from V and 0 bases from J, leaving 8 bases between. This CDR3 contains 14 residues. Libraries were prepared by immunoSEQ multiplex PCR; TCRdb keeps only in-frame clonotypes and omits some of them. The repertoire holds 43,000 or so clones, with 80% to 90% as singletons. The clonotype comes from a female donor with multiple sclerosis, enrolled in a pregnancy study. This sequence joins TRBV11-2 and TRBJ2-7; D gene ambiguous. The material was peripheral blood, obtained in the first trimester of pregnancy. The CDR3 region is CASSLRPSSYEQYF. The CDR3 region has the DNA TGTGCCAGCAGCTTAAGGCCTAGCTCCTACGAGCAGTACTTC.